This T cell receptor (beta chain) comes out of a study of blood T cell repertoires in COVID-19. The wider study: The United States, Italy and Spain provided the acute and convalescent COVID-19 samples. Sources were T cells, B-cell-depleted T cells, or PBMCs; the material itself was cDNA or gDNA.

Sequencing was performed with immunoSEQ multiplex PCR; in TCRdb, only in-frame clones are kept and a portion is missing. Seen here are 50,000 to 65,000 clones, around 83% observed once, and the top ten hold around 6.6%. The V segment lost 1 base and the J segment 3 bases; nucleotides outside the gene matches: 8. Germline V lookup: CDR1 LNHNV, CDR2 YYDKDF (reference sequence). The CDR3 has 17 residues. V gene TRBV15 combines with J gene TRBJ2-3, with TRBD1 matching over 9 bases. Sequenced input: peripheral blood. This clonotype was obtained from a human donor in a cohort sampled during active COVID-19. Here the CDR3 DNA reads TGTGCCACCAGCAGAGCCCGAGGGGGACAGGGAACAGATACGCAGTATTTT. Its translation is CATSRARGGQGTDTQYF. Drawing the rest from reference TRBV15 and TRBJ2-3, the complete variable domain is DAMVIQNPRYQVTQFGKPVTLSCSQTLNHNVMYWYQQKSSQAPKLLFHYYDKDFNNEADTPDNFQSRRPNTSFCFLDIRSPGLGDTAMYLCATSRARGGQGTDTQYFGPGTRLTVL.